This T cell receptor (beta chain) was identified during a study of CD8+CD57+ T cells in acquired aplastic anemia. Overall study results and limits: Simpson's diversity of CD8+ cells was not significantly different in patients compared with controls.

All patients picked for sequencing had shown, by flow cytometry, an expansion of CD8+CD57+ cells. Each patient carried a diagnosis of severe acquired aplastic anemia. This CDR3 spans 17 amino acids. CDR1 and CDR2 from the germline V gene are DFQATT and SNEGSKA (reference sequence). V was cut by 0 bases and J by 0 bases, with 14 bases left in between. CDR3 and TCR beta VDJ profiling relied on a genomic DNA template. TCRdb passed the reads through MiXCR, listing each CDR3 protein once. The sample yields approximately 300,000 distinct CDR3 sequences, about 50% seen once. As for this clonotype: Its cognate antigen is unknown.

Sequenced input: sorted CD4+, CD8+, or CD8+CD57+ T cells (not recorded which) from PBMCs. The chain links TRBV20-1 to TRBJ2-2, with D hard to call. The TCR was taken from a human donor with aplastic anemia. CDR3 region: CSARDERSLANTGELFF. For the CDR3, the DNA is TGCAGTGCTAGAGATGAGAGAAGCCTCGCGAACACCGGGGAGCTGTTTTTT.